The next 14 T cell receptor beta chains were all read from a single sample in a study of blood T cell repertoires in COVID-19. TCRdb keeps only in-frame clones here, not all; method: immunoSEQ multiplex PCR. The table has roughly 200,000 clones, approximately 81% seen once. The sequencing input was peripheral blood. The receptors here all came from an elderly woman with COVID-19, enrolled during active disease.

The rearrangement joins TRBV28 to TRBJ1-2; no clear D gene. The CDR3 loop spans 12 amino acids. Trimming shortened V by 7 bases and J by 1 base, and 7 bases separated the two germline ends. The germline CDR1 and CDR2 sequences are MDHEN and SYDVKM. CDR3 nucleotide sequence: TGTGCCAGCACGGTCAATAACTATGGCTACACCTTC. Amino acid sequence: CASTVNNYGYTF.

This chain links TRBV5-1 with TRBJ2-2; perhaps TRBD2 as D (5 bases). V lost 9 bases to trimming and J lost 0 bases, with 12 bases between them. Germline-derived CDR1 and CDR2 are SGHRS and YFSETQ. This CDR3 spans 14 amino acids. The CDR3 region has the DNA TGCGCCACAGGAGACGGGGCGAACACCGGGGAGCTGTTTTTT. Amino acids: CATGDGANTGELFF.

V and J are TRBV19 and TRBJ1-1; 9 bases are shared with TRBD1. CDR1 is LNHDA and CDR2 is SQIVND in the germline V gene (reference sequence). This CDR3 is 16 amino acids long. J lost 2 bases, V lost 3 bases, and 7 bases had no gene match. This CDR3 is CASSITGGQTNTEAFF. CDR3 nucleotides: TGTGCCAGTAGTATCACAGGGGGCCAGACAAACACTGAAGCTTTCTTT.

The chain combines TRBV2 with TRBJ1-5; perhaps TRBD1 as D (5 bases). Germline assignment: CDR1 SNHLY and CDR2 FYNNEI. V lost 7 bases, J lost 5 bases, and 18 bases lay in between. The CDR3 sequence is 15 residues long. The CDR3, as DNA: TGTGCCAGCACCGGTGGGAAGGCGGGGGATCAGCCCCAGCATTTT. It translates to CASTGGKAGDQPQHF.

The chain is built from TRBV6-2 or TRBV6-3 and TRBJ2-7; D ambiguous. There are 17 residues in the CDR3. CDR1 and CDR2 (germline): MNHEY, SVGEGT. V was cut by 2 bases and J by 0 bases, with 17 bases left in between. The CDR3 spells CASSYHHSGIISYEQYF. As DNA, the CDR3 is TGTGCCAGCAGTTACCACCATTCGGGTATCATCTCCTACGAGCAGTACTTC.

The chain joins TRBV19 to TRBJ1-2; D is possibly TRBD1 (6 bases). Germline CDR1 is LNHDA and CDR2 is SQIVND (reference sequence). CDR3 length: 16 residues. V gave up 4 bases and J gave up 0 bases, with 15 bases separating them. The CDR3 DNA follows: TGTGCCAGTAGTACAAATCAGGGGAACCCTAACTATGGCTACACCTTC. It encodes CASSTNQGNPNYGYTF. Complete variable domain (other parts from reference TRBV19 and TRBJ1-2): DGGITQSPKYLFRKEGQNVTLSCEQNLNHDAMYWYRQDPGQGLRLIYYSQIVNDFQKGDIAEGYSVSREKKESFPLTVTSAQKNPTAFYLCASSTNQGNPNYGYTFGSGTRLTVV.

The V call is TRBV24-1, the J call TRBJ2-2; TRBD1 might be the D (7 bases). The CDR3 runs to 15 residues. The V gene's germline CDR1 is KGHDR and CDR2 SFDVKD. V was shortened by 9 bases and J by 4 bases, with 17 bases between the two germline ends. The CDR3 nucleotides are TGTGCCACCGGTGGGGCAGGGGGGACCACCGGGGAGCTGTTTTTT. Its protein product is CATGGAGGTTGELFF.

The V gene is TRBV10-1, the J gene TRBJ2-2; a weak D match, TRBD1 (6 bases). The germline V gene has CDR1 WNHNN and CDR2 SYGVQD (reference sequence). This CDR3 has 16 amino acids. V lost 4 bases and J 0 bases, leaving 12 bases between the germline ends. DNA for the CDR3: TGCGCCAGCAGTGGACAGGAACCCTCGAACACCGGGGAGCTGTTTTTT. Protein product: CASSGQEPSNTGELFF.

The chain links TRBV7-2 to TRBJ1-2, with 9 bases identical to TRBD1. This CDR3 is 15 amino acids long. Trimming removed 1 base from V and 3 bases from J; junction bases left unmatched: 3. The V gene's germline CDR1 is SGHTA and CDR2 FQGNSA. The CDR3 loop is CASSLGQGDYYGYTF. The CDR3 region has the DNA TGTGCCAGCAGCTTAGGACAGGGGGATTACTATGGCTACACCTTC.

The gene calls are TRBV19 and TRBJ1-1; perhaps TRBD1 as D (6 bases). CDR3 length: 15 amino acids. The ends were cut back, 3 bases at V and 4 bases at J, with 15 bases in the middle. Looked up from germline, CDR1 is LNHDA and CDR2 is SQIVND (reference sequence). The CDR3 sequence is CASSITGIWTTEAFF. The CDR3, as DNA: TGTGCCAGTAGTATCACAGGGATCTGGACCACTGAAGCTTTCTTT.

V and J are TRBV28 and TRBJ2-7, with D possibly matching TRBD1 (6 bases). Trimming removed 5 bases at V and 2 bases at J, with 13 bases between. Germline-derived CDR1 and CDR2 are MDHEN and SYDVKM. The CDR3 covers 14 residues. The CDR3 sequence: CASSTGYRAYEQYF. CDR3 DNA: TGTGCCAGCAGTACAGGGTACAGAGCCTACGAGCAGTACTTC. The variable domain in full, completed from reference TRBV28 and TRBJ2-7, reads DVKVTQSSRYLVKRTGEKVFLECVQDMDHENMFWYRQDPGLGLRLIYFSYDVKMKEKGDIPEGYSVSREKKERFSLILESASTNQTSMYLCASSTGYRAYEQYFGPGTRLTVT.

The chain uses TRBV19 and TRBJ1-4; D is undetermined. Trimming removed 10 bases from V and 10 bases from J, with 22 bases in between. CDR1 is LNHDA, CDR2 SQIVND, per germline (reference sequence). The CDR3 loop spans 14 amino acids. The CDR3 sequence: CATTRTPKEGKLFF. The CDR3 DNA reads TGTGCCACGACCCGGACCCCCAAGGAGGGAAAACTGTTTTTT.

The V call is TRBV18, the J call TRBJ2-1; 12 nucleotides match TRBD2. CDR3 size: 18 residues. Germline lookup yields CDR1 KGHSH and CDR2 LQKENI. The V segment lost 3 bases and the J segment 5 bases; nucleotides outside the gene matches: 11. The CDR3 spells CASSPQTPGLAGHNEQFF. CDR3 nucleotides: TGTGCCAGCTCACCGCAAACCCCGGGACTAGCGGGTCACAATGAGCAGTTCTTC.

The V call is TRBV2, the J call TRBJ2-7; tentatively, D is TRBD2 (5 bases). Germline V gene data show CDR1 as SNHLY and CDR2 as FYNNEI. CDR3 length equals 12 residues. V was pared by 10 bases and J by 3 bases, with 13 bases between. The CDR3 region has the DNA TGTGCCACCACTTCCGCGGGCTACGAGCAGTACTTC. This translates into CATTSAGYEQYF.